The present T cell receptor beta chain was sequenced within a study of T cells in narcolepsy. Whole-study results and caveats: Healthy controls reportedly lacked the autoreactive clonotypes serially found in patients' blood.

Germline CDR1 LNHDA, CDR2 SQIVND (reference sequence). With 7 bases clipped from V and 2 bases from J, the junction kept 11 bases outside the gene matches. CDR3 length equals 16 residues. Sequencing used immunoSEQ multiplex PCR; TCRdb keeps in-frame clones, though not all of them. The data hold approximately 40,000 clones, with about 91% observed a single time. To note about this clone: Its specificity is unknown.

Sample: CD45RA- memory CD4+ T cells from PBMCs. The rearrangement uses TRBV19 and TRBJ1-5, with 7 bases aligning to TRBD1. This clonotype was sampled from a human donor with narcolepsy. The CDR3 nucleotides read TGTGCCAGTACCCTGACAGGGAGGGGTCGCAATCAGCCCCAGCATTTT. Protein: CASTLTGRGRNQPQHF.